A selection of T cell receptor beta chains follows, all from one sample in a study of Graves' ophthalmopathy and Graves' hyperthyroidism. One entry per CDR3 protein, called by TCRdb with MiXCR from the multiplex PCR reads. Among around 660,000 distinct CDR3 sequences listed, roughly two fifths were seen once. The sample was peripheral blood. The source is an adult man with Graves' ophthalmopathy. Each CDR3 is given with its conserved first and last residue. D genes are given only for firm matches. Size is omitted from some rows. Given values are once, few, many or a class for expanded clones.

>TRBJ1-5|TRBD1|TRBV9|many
CASSAGTASNQPQHF
TGTGCCAGCAGCGCCGGGACAGCGAGTAATCAGCCCCAGCATTTT
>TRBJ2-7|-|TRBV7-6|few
CASGTGPLMGEQYF
TGTGCCAGCGGAACGGGACCCCTTATGGGGGAGCAGTACTTC
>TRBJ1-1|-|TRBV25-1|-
CATRPLGPQGEAFF
TGTGCCACCCGCCCCCTGGGGCCCCAAGGTGAAGCTTTCTTT
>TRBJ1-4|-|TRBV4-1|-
CASSQKTGPTNEKLFF
TGCGCCAGCAGCCAAAAAACAGGGCCCACTAATGAAAAACTGTTTTTT
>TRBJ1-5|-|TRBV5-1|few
CASRKIYSNQPQHF
TGTGCCAGCAGAAAGATTTATAGCAATCAGCCCCAGCATTTT
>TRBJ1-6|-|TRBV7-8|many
CASSFSGSGSPLHF
TGTGCCAGCAGCTTCTCAGGGTCTGGTTCACCCCTCCACTTT
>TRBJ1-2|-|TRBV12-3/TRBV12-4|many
CASSRNNYGYTF
TGTGCCAGCAGCCGTAATAACTATGGCTACACCTTC
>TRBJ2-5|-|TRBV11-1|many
CASNQGRRAGETQYF
TGTGCCAGCAACCAAGGACGGAGGGCGGGAGAGACCCAGTACTTC
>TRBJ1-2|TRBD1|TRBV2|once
CASRDRRRPDYGYTF
TGTGCCAGCAGGGACAGGCGCAGACCTGACTATGGCTACACCTTC
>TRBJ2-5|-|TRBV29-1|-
CSVVGVTEETQYF
TGCAGCGTGGTGGGTGTGACAGAAGAGACCCAGTACTTC
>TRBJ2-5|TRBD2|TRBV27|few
CASSLGASGGTQYF
TGTGCCAGCAGTTTGGGAGCAAGCGGGGGGACCCAGTACTTC
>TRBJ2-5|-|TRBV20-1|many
CSARDNPIRVQETQYF
TGCAGTGCTAGAGATAATCCTATAAGGGTCCAAGAGACCCAGTACTTC
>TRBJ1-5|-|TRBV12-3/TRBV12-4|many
CASSLYSNQPQHF
TGTGCCAGCAGCCTGTATAGCAATCAGCCCCAGCATTTT
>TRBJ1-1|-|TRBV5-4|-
CASSSSPGDTEAFF
TGTGCCAGCAGCTCCTCACCAGGTGACACTGAAGCTTTCTTT
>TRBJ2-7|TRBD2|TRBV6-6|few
CATIYGGDSYEQYF
TGTGCCACCATCTACGGGGGGGACTCCTACGAGCAGTACTTC
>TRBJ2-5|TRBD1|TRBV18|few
CASSPRTGKETQYF
TGTGCCAGCTCACCGAGGACAGGAAAAGAGACCCAGTACTTC
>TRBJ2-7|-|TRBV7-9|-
CASSWVGSYEQYF
TGTGCCAGCAGCTGGGTTGGGAGCTACGAGCAGTACTTC
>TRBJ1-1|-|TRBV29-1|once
CSSGGRFINTEAFF
TGCAGTTCGGGGGGGCGGTTTATCAACACTGAAGCTTTCTTT
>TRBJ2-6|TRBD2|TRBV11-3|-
CASASGMGGGANVLTF
TGTGCCAGCGCGAGCGGGATGGGGGGGGGGGCCAACGTCCTGACTTTC
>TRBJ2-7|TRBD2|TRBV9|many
CASSAGTSGTPYEQYF
TGTGCCAGCAGCGCCGGGACTAGCGGGACCCCCTACGAGCAGTACTTC
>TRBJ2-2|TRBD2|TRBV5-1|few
CASSLPTSATGELFF
TGTGCCAGCAGCCTACCCACTAGCGCCACCGGGGAGCTGTTTTTT
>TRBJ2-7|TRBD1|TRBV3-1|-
CASSQEAQGGYEQYF
TGTGCCAGCAGCCAAGAGGCACAGGGGGGCTACGAGCAGTACTTC